This T cell receptor (beta chain) was identified in a study of T-cell memory formation after mild COVID-19. About the study: There were largely donor-specific TCR clusters. Points from the study as a whole: Memory from before infection featured some responding clones, which suggests cross-reactive memory joined. Clones that contracted from day 15 to 85 had balanced CD4/CD8; later expanders were CD4+ biased.

TCRalpha and TCRbeta libraries used 5'RACE with constant-segment primers and UMIs. TCRdb re-analysed the 5' RACE reads in MiXCR, keeping a single row per CDR3 protein. The repertoire holds fewer than 400,000 distinct CDR3 sequences, with roughly 15% as singletons. This CDR3 is 15 amino acids long. CDR1 is SGHNT and CDR2 is YYREEE in the germline V gene (reference sequence). Trimming took off 4 bases at V and 3 bases at J, with 16 bases between the two ends. This clonotype was detected only a few times. Its antigen is as yet unknown. The sequence was obtained from a man between 18 and 35 years old who had mild COVID-19 (a few samples of this study predate the infection). Cell type and time point are not known. The specimen sequenced was PBMCs or a T cell subset sorted from them (not recorded which). The chain employs TRBV5-4 and TRBJ1-2; TRBD1 is a possible D gene (6 bases). The DNA of the CDR3 is TGTGCCAGCAGCCAAGCGGAAGGGGGGCACTATGGCTACACCTTC. Amino acid sequence: CASSQAEGGHYGYTF.